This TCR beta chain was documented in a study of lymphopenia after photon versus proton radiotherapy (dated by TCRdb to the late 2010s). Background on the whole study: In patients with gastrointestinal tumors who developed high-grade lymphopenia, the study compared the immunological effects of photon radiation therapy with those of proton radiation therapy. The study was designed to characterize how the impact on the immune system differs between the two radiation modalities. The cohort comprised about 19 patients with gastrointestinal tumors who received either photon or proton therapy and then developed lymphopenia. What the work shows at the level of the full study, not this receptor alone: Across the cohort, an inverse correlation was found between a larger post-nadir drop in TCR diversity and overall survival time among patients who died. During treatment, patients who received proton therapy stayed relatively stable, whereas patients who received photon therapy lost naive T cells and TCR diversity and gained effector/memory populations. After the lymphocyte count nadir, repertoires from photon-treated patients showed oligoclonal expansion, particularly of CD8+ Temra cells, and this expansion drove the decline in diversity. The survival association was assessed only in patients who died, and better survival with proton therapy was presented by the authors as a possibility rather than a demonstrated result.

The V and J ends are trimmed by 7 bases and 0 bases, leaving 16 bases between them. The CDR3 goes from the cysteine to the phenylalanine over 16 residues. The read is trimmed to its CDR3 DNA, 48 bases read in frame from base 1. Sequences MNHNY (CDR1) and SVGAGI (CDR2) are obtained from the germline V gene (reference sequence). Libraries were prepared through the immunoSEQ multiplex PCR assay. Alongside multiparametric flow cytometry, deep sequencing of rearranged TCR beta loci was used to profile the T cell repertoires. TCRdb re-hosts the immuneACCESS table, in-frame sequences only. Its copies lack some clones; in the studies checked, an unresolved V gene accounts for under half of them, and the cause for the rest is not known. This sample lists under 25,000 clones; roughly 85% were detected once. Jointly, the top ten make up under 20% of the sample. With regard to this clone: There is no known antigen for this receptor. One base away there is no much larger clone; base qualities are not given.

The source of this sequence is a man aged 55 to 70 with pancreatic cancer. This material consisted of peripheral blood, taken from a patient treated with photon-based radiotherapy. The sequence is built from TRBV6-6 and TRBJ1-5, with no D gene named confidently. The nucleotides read TGTGCCAGCACCCAACGAGGAGGGAATAGCAATCAGCCCCAGCATTTT. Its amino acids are CASTQRGGNSNQPQHF.